What follows describes a single T cell receptor beta chain. The target of this receptor is not known. Base-call qualities are not available, and no considerably larger clone is one nucleotide away. Using the deep immunoSEQ assay, TCR CDR3 regions were amplified from genomic DNA by multiplex PCR. For each cell subset, the extracted genomic DNA was distributed evenly across all wells of several immunoSEQ 96-well plates, and each plate served as one replicate. For sorted subsets, roughly 200 ng of genomic DNA, equivalent to tens of thousands of T cell genomes, went into each replicate PCR. Purified libraries were quantified with a Qubit 3.0 fluorometer, sized on a Bioanalyzer 2100, and re-quantified with the KAPA Library Quantification kit. Every immunoSEQ 96-well plate was sequenced on a separate single-read 150-cycle Illumina NextSeq 550 flow cell. The paper's data handling went like this. Because the immunoSEQ output held only junctional sequences and lacked quality scores, the filtering could not match the filtering applied to full-length reads. Sequences were annotated with PyIR, a Python wrapper for IgBLAST v1.9, using IMGT germline references to assign V/J genes and CDR3. Any read was removed if the V/J assignment was weak (E-value above 1e-6), the CDR3 was missing, or the read contained stop codons, out-of-frame junctions, or ambiguous translated residues. A V3J clonotype was defined by an identical inferred V gene, J gene, and CDR3 amino acid sequence. To compute the percentage overlap between repertoires, the number of shared unique clonotypes was divided by the size of the smaller repertoire. Three approaches were used to assess repertoire richness: RTK rarefaction, the Chao1 estimator, and Recon v2.1 estimates of unobserved clonotypes. Generation probabilities for all TCRbeta clonotypes obtained by the gDNA method from four donors were computed using OLGA. TCRdb limited this immuneACCESS table to in-frame rearrangements with V and J called. A share of clones is missing; checked studies link under half to unresolved V genes, and the rest is unexplained. The V and J calls and the clone size are those of that table, but D and trimming were determined from the DNA. Here the sample has about 2.1 million clones; 93% occur a single time. The ten most abundant clones make up about 1.7% of the sample.

The sample belongs to a study of shared clonotypes between healthy human individuals (dated by TCRdb to 2020 to 2021). Regarding the research as a whole: The cohort included three men and a couple of women between 18 and 49 years of age. Per donor, three plates each were used for CD4 naive and CD4 memory, two for CD8 naive, and one for CD8 memory. To estimate repertoire size and how much clonotype sharing occurs between individuals, the study deeply sequenced the blood TCR repertoires of 5 or 6 healthy adults. Per donor, leukapheresis produced somewhere between about 0.8 and 9 billion PBMCs. Different laboratories and diverse techniques were used to prepare libraries and sequence TCR repertoires, to increase sequencing depth and limit assay-specific biases. The study at large found these results: Only blood was sampled, and tissue TCR repertoires likely differ from those in blood. Naive subsets generally had larger estimated clonotype richness than memory subsets. Pairwise subsampling led to the expectation that sequencing depth would affect the degree of clonotype sharing among donors. Because the study included only a small number of donors, the genetic and exposure-history diversity represented was limited. Higher generation probabilities were observed for clonotypes shared by all four sorted-subset donors than for non-shared clonotypes. Incomplete sequencing was indicated by rarefaction of sorted-subset datasets, despite the large sequencing depth. Sharing across several donors was observed for approximately 5% of naive CD4, over 3% of naive CD8, 2.3% of memory CD4, and roughly 0.43% of memory CD8 clonotypes.

CD8 naive samples consisted of CD45RO-negative cells that were positively selected for CCR7, yielding a CD45RA+CCR7+ population without TemRA cells. Donors were healthy HIV-negative adults with no recently reported acute infections or vaccinations. Every donor was a Caucasian adult living in Nashville, Tennessee, USA. Blood was obtained by leukapheresis, after which PBMCs were separated by Ficoll-Histopaque density gradient centrifugation and cryopreserved in liquid nitrogen vapor phase. Purity and quantity of every magnetically sorted T cell population were checked by analytical flow cytometry. Genomic DNA was isolated from every sorted fraction and measured by UV absorbance on a Nanodrop 2000c. The sequenced sample consisted of naive CD8+ T cells from PBMCs. Interpreted using the paper, the cell subset or site label stands for: CD45RA+CCR7+. The TCR originated in a young man in good health. Some clones in this sample may be carry-over from other donors' samples.

The CDR3 reads CASSLLGAVTEAFF. The DNA sequence reads TGTGCCAGCAGTTTGCTGGGGGCCGTCACTGAAGCTTTCTTT. Rearrangement joined TRBV27 to TRBJ1-1, with TRBD1 tentatively as D gene (6 bases match). From the germline V gene (reference sequence), CDR1 is MNHEY and CDR2 is SMNVEV. The cysteine opens and the phenylalanine closes a CDR3 of 14 amino acids. The CDR3 DNA has 42 bases and is translated from base 1. The junction carries 12 bases between V and J, which are trimmed by 3 bases and 4 bases respectively.